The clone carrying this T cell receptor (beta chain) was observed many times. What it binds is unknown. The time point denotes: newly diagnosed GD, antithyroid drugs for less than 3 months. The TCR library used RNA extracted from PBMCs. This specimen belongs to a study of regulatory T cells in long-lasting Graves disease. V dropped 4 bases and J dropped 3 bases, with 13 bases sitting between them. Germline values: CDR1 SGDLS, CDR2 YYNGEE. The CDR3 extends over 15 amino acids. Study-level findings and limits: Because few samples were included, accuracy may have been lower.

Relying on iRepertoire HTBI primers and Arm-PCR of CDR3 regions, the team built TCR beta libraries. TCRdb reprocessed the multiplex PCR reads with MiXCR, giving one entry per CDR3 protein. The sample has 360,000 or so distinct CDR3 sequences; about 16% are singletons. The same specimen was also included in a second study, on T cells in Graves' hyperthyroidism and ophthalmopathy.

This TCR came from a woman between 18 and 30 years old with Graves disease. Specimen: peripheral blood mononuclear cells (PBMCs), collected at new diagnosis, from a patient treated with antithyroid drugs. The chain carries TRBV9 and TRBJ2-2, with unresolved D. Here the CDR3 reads CASSPRGRDTGELFF. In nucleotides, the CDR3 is TGTGCCAGCAGCCCGAGAGGACGGGACACCGGGGAGCTGTTTTTT.